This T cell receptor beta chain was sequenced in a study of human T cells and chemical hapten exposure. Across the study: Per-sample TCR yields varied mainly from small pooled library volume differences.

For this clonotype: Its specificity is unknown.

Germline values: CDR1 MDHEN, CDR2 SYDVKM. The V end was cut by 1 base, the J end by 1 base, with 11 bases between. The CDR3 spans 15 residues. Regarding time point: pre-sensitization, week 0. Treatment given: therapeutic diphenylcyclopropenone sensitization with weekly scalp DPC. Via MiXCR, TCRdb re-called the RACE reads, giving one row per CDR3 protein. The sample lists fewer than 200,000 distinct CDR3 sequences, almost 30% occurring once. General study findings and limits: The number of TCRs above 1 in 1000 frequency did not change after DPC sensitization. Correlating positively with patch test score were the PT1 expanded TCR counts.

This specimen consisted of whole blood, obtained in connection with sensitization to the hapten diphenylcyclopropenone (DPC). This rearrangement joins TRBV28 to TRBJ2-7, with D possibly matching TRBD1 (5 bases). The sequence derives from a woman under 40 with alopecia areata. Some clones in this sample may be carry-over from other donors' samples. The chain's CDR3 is CASSLSGPLSYEQYF. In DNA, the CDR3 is TGTGCCAGCAGTTTATCAGGGCCGCTGTCCTACGAGCAGTACTTC. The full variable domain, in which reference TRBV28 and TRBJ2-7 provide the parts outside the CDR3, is DVKVTQSSRYLVKRTGEKVFLECVQDMDHENMFWYRQDPGLGLRLIYFSYDVKMKEKGDIPEGYSVSREKKERFSLILESASTNQTSMYLCASSLSGPLSYEQYFGPGTRLTVT.